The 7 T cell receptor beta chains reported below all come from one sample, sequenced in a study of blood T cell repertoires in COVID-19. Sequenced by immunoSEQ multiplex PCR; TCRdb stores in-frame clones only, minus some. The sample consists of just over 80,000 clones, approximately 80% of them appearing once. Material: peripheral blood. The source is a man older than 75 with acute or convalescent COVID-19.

The CDR3 here is CASSQGYRGQGYGYTF. In DNA, the CDR3 is TGTGCCAGCAGTCAAGGGTACAGGGGGCAAGGTTATGGCTACACCTTC. The rearrangement joins TRBV28 to TRBJ1-2; 9 bases map to TRBD1. The V gene end was trimmed by 5 bases and the J gene end by 5 bases; junction bases not matched to a gene: 12. Per the germline V gene, CDR1 is MDHEN and CDR2 is SYDVKM. The CDR3 totals 16 residues.

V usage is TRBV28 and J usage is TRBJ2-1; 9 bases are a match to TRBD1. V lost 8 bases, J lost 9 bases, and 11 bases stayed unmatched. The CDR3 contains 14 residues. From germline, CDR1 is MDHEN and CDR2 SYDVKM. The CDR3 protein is CASGSGTGLSEQFF. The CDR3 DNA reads TGTGCCAGCGGATCCGGGACAGGGTTGAGTGAGCAGTTCTTC.

CDR3 protein: CASSEGSGRADTQYF. The CDR3 DNA sequence: TGTGCCAGCAGTGAAGGTAGCGGCAGAGCAGATACGCAGTATTTT. The rearrangement links TRBV2 to TRBJ2-3; TRBD2 is a possible D gene (6 bases). The CDR3 totals 15 residues. Germline V gene data show CDR1 as SNHLY and CDR2 as FYNNEI. The V and J ends lost 1 base and 4 bases respectively, with 12 bases between them.

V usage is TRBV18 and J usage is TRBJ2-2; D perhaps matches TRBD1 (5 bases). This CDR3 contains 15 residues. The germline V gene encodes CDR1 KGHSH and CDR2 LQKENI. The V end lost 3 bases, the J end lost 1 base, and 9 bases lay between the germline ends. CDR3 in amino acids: CASSPVTGNTGELFF. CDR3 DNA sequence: TGTGCCAGCTCACCTGTTACAGGGAACACCGGGGAGCTGTTTTTT.

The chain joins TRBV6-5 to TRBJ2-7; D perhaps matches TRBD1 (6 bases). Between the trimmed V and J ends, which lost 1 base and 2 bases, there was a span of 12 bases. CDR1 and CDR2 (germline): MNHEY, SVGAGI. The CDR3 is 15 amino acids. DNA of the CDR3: TGTGCCAGCAGTTACTATCCTAGGACAGCCTACGAGCAGTACTTC. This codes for CASSYYPRTAYEQYF.

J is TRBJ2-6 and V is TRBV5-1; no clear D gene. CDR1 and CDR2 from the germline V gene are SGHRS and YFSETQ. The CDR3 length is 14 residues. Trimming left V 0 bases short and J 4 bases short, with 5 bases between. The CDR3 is CASSLVVGANVLTF. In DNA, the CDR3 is TGCGCCAGCAGCTTGGTTGTAGGGGCCAACGTCCTGACTTTC.

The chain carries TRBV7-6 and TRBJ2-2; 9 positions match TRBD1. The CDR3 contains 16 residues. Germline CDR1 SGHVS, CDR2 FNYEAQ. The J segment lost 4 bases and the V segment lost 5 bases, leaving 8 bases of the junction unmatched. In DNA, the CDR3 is TGTGCCAGCAGCCCAGGACAGGGGCTAGGCACCGGGGAGCTGTTTTTT. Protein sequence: CASSPGQGLGTGELFF.